This T cell receptor (beta chain) was captured in a study of T cells in Graves' hyperthyroidism and ophthalmopathy. Amplified TCR beta CDR3 regions came from RNA transcripts. TCR CDR3 underwent first-round RT-PCR with the HTBI primer set. TCRdb reprocessed the multiplex PCR reads with MiXCR, giving one entry per CDR3 protein. The repertoire has 500,000 or so distinct CDR3 sequences, over 15% of them found once; the top ten carry about 16%. The length of the CDR3 is 11 residues. V was cut by 4 bases and J by 4 bases, with 5 bases left in between. The V gene's germline CDR1 is SQVTM and CDR2 ANQGSEA. Broader study findings: Separation of ophthalmopathy from stable hyperthyroidism was achieved by a 13 V-J model. Within blood appeared most thyroid clonotypes that had expanded above 0.001.

On the basis of clinical symptoms, serum thyroxine and TRAb, thyroid ultrasound and orbital computed tomography, diagnoses were made. In regard to this clonotype: Its antigen is undetermined.

The TCR comes from a woman younger than 35 with Graves' ophthalmopathy. The sample comprised blood. The rearrangement joins TRBV29-1 to TRBJ2-1; no definite D call. CDR3 residues: CSVVRYNEQFF. The DNA for the CDR3 is TGCAGCGTTGTACGATACAATGAGCAGTTCTTC.